This TCR beta chain was obtained from a study of blood T cells in healthy people across ages. A J-beta primer mix and a sample-barcoded 5' primer were used in a second PCR of about 7 to 12 cycles. TCRdb re-derived calls from the 5' RACE reads in MiXCR, one entry per CDR3 protein. The repertoire holds over 1.5 million distinct CDR3 sequences, around 48% seen once, with approximately 2.1% in the top ten. Overall study findings and caveats: There were more naive CD4+ cells and higher diversity in long-lived donors than in aged donors.

Ten milliliters of peripheral blood were drawn from each donor into EDTA-treated tubes. At least 5 micrograms of total RNA were extracted per sample. In this sample, this clonotype turned up a few times. Its antigen is still unknown. The sequence was collected from a woman aged 40 to 50 in good health. Source material: blood.

The CDR3 coding sequence is TGTGCCAGCAGTTTGGGACTAGCGGTCGAAGCGCAGTATTTT. Amino acid sequence: CASSLGLAVEAQYF. V and J are TRBV12-3 or TRBV12-4 and TRBJ2-3, with TRBD2 identical over 11 bases. This CDR3 is built from 14 residues. Trimming cost V 3 bases and J 10 bases; bases outside gene matches: 6.